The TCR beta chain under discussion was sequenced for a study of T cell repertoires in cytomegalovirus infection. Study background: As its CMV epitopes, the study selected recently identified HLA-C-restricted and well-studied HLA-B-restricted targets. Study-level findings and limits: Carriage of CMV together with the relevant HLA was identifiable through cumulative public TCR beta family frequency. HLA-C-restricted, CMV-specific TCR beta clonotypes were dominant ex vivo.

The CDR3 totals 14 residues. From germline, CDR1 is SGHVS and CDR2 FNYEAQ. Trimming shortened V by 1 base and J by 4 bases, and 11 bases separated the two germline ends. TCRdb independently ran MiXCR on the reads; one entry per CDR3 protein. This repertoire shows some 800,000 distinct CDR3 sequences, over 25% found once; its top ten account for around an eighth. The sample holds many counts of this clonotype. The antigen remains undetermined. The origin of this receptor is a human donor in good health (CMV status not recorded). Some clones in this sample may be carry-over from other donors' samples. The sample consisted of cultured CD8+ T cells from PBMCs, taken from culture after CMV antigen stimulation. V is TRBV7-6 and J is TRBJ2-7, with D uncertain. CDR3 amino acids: CASSLDEWGYEQYF. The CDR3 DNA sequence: TGTGCCAGCAGCTTAGATGAGTGGGGTTACGAGCAGTACTTC. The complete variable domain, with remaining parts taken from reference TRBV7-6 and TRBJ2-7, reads GAGVSQSPRYKVTKRGQDVALRCDPISGHVSLYWYRQALGQGPEFLTYFNYEAQQDKSGLPNDRFSAERPEGSISTLTIQRTEQRDSAMYRCASSLDEWGYEQYFGPGTRLTVT.